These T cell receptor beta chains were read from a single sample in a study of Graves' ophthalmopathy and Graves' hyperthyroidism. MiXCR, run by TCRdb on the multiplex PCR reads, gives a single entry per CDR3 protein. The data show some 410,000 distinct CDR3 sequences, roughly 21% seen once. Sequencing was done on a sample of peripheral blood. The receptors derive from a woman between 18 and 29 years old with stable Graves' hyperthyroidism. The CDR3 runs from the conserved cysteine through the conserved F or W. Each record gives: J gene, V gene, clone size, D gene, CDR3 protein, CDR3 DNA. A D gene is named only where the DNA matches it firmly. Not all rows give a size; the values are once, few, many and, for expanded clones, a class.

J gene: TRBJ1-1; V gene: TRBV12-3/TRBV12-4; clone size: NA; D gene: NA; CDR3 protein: CASSVTGGRAEAFF; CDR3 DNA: TGTGCCAGCAGCGTCACTGGGGGAAGGGCTGAAGCTTTCTTT
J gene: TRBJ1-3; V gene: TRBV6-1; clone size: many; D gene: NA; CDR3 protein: CASQNDGGGNTIYF; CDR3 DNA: TGTGCCAGCCAAAATGACGGGGGTGGAAACACCATATATTTT
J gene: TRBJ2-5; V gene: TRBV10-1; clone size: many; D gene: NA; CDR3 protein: CASSESRQGMETQYF; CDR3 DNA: TGCGCCAGCAGTGAGTCGCGGCAGGGGATGGAGACCCAGTACTTC
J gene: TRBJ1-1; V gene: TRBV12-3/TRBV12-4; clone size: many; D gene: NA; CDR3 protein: CASSLGDADTEAFF; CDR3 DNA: TGTGCCAGCAGTTTAGGGGACGCCGACACTGAAGCTTTCTTT
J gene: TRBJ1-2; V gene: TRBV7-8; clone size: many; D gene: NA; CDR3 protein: CASSLAHTPKGYTF; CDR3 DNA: TGTGCCAGCAGCTTAGCACACACACCTAAGGGCTACACCTTC
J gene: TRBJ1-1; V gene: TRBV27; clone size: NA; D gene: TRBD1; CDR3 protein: CASTPGGSNTEAFF; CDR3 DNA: TGTGCCAGCACCCCAGGGGGGTCGAACACTGAAGCTTTCTTT
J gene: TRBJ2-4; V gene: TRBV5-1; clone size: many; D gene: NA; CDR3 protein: CASSLGARGNIKYF; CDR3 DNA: TGCGCCAGCAGCTTGGGGGCGCGGGGAAACATTAAGTACTTC
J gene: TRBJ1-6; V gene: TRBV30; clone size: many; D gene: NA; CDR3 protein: CAWRGLGSSPLHF; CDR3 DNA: TGTGCCTGGAGGGGCTTAGGGAGCTCACCCCTCCACTTT
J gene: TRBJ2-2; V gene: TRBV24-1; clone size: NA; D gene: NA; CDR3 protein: CATSDQSLPRRELFF; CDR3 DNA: TGTGCCACCAGTGACCAATCACTCCCCCGGCGGGAGCTGTTTTTT
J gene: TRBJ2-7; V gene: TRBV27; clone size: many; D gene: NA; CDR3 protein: CASSLTLDRRHSYEQYF; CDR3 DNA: TGTGCCAGCAGTTTAACTCTCGACCGCAGACATAGCTACGAGCAGTACTTC
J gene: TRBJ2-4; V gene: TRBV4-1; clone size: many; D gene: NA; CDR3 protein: CASSQDYRLAGYGGNIQYF; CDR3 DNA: TGCGCCAGCAGCCAAGATTACAGGCTAGCAGGATACGGGGGAAACATTCAGTACTTC
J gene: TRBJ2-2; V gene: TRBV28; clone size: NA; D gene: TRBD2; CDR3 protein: CASRPGLASSGELFF; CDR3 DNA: TGTGCCAGCAGGCCGGGACTAGCGTCCTCCGGGGAGCTGTTTTTT
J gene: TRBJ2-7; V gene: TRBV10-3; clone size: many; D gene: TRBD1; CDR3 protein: CAISESDRANEQYF; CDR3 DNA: TGTGCCATCAGTGAGTCGGACAGGGCTAACGAGCAGTACTTC
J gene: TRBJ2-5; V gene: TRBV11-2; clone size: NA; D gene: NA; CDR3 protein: CASSLVIRGETQYF; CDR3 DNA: TGTGCCAGCAGCTTAGTGATCCGGGGAGAGACCCAGTACTTC
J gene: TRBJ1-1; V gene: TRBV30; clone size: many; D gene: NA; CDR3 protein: CAWSDIRTEAFF; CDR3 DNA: TGTGCCTGGAGTGATATTCGCACTGAAGCTTTCTTT
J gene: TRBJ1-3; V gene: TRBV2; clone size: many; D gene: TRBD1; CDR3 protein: CASSPNRGTGNTIYF; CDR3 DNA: TGTGCCAGCAGTCCGAACAGGGGGACTGGAAACACCATATATTTT
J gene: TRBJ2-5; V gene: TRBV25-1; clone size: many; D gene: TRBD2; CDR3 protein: CASSGAGGGQETQYF; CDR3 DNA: TGTGCCAGCAGTGGAGCGGGAGGGGGCCAAGAGACCCAGTACTTC
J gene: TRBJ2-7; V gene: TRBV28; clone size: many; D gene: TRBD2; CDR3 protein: CASRSSGRADEQYF; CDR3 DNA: TGTGCCAGCAGGTCGAGCGGGAGGGCCGACGAGCAGTACTTC
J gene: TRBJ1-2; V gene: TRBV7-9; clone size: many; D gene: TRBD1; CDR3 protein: CASSYPGQGGDGYTF; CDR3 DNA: TGTGCCAGCAGCTACCCGGGACAGGGGGGAGATGGCTACACCTTC
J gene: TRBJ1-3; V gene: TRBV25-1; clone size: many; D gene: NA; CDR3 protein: CASSEPVDSGNTIYF; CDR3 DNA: TGTGCCAGCAGTGAACCGGTTGACTCTGGAAACACCATATATTTT
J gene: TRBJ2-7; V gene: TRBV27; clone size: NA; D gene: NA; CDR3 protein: CASSFKVPYEQYF; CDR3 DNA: TGTGCCAGCAGTTTTAAGGTTCCCTACGAGCAGTACTTC
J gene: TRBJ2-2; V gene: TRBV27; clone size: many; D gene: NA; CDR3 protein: CASSLYGSVTGELFF; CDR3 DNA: TGTGCCAGCAGTTTATACGGGAGTGTCACCGGGGAGCTGTTTTTT
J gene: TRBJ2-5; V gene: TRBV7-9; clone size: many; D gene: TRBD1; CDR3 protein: CASSSRDRGRWETQYF; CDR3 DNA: TGTGCCAGCAGCTCTCGGGACAGGGGGCGTTGGGAGACCCAGTACTTC
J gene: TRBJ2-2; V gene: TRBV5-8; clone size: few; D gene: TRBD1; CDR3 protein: CASSLVTGRTGELFF; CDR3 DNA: TGTGCCAGCAGCTTGGTGACAGGGAGAACCGGGGAGCTGTTTTTT
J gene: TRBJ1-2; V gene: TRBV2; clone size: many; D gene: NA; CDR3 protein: CASSSTYGYTF; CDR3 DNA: TGTGCCAGCAGTTCTACCTATGGCTACACCTTC
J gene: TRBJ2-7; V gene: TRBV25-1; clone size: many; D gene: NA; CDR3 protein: CASSESSTNSYEQYF; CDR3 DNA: TGTGCCAGCAGTGAATCCTCGACAAATTCCTACGAGCAGTACTTC
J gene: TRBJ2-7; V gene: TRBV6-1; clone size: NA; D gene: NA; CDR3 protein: CASTEGVGSSYEQYF; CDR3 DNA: TGTGCCAGCACTGAGGGGGTTGGGAGCTCCTACGAGCAGTACTTC
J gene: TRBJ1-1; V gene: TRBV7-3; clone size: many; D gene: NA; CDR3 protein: CASSPGWNTEAFF; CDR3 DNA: TGTGCCAGCAGCCCGGGGTGGAACACTGAAGCTTTCTTT
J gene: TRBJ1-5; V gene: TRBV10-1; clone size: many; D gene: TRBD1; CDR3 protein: CASSPPKGQGGNQPQHF; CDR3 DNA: TGCGCCAGCAGTCCCCCCAAAGGACAGGGGGGCAATCAGCCCCAGCATTTT
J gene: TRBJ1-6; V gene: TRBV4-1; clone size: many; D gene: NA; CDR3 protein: CASSQDFTPLHF; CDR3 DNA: TGCGCCAGCAGCCAAGATTTCACACCCCTCCACTTT
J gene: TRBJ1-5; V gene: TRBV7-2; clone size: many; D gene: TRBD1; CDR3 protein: CASSLAPGGSQPQHF; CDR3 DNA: TGTGCCAGCAGCTTAGCACCAGGGGGATCTCAGCCCCAGCATTTT
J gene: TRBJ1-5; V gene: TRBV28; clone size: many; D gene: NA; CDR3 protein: CASSPHGQGGNQPQHF; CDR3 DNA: TGTGCCAGCAGTCCCCACGGCCAGGGAGGTAATCAGCCCCAGCATTTT
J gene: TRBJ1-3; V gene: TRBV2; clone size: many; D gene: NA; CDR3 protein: CASRIPESGNTIYF; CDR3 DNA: TGTGCCAGCAGAATCCCAGAATCTGGAAACACCATATATTTT
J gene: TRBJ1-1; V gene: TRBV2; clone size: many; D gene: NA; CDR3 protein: CATFGQMNTEAFF; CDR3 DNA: TGTGCCACCTTCGGACAGATGAACACTGAAGCTTTCTTT
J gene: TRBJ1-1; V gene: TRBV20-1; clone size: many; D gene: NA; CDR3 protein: CSAAQKTTLGAFF; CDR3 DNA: TGCAGTGCTGCCCAGAAAACCACGCTTGGGGCTTTCTTT
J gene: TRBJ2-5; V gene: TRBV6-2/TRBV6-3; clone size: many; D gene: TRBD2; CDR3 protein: CASSYVRGETQYF; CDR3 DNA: TGTGCCAGCAGTTACGTGCGGGGGGAGACCCAGTACTTC
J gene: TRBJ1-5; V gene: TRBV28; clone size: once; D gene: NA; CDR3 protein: CASSLPHRVGLYQPQHF; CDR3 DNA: TGTGCCAGCAGTTTGCCCCACAGGGTCGGACTATATCAGCCCCAGCATTTT